This record concerns one T cell receptor beta chain sequence. This clonotype was counted between two and nine times. The target of this receptor is not known. No much larger clone is present one base from it, and per-base qualities are unavailable. This record comes from a study of CD8+CD57+ T cells in acquired aplastic anemia listed by TCRdb under 2018. Turning to the overall study: A mean of roughly 2.9 ug of DNA, ranging from roughly 0.2 to 27.4 ug, was extracted from sorted CD4+ and CD8+ cells. CD8+CD57+ expansion was defined as frequency above the mean frequency observed in healthy subjects.

Flow cytometry had shown CD8+CD57+ cell expansion in the patients selected for sequencing. Severe acquired aplastic anemia was diagnosed in all patients according to International Study of Aplastic Anemia and Agranulocytosis and Camitta criteria. No therapy had been received by the patients at the time of blood sampling. In the study, sorted CD4+ and CD8+ blood T cells from patients with severe aplastic anemia and from healthy subjects underwent deep sequencing of TCR repertoires. Patients were enrolled under clinicaltrials.gov protocols 00001620, 01623167, 00001397, 00071045, 00081523 and 00961064 in the USA. Ficoll-Paque density gradient centrifugation was used to isolate peripheral blood mononuclear cells. Before DNA extraction, CD4+ and CD8+ T cells were sorted with FACS or magnetic beads. Here is what the overall study found, with its caveats: No significant difference in CD8+ Simpson's diversity was found between patients and healthy controls (P=0.060). Around 30 CD8+ CDR3 sequences were found to be shared between patients and controls, but these sequences appeared to be highly expressed in patients and within the immunodominant clones of the patients.

Genomic DNA was used as template for profiling of TCR beta VDJ combinations and CDR3 sequences. An Illumina HiSeq 2000 was used for TCR repertoire sequencing. The authors processed their data as follows. TRBV/TRBJ rearrangement plots, CDR3 size and DJ length profiles, and Simpson's diversity index were used to assess repertoires. The most abundant DNA sequence in the deep sequencing data was taken as the immunodominant clone. CDR3 amino acid sequences were screened for sharing across subjects and compared with published repertoires and the VDJdb database. TCRdb's own reprocessing of the public reads used fastp at Q25 and MiXCR and kept productive beta chains. Each record represents a unique CDR3 protein, reported with the most common genes and DNA among its rows. TCRdb, not the original authors, processed these V and J calls. The sample yields about 40,000 distinct CDR3 sequences; roughly 69% were counted once. Of the sample, 45% to 75% falls within the top ten clones.

The cysteine opens and the phenylalanine closes a CDR3 of 16 amino acids. Only CDR3 DNA remains: 48 bases, in frame from the first base. The junction shows trimming of 5 bases on V and 0 bases on J, and the gene matches do not reach 6 bases of it. Input material: sorted CD4+, CD8+, or CD8+CD57+ T cells (not recorded which) from PBMCs. The chain employs TRBV12-3 or TRBV12-4 and TRBJ1-3, with TRBD1 identical over 8 junction bases. This TCR was recovered from a human donor with aplastic anemia. Here is the DNA: TGTGCCAGCAGTCAGGACAGGGCCCACTCTGGAAACACCATATATTTT. This sequence encodes CASSQDRAHSGNTIYF.